The text below deals with one T cell receptor beta chain. Assay used: immunoSEQ multiplex PCR; TCRdb lists only in-frame clones, some missing. This sample has around 370,000 clones, with 80% to 90% found just once. Germline CDR1 and CDR2: KGHSH and LQKENI. The length of the CDR3 is 18 residues. V was pared by 3 bases and J by 0 bases, with 20 bases between. The data were taken from a study of Ad26.COV2.S vaccination and SARS-CoV-2 variants. Whole-study context: By the intramuscular route, Ad26.COV2.S was given once, or twice 56 days apart.

The treatment here: 15 to 20 received Ad26.COV2.S at low or high dose, single or two shots; a few received placebo; per-sample allocation not given. Vaccine and placebo recipients were sampled on day 63 after the first injection. The sequences come from peripheral blood, collected in a trial of Ad26.COV2.S vaccine versus placebo. The TCR sequence derives from a person aged 18-60 years who received the Ad26.COV2.S COVID-19 vaccine or a placebo. The chain carries TRBV18 and TRBJ1-2; a weak D match, TRBD1 (5 bases). The CDR3 is CASSPTLGERNSNYGYTF. CDR3 nucleotide sequence: TGTGCCAGCTCACCTACCCTGGGGGAGCGGAACTCTAACTATGGCTACACCTTC.